These 29 T cell receptor beta chains originate from one sample sequenced in a study of blood T cells in healthy people across ages. The use of a sample-barcoded 5' primer and a J-beta primer mix characterized a second PCR of about 7 to 12 cycles. Using its own MiXCR run on the 5' RACE reads, TCRdb lists one record per CDR3 protein. The table records around 1,500,000 distinct CDR3 sequences, roughly 40% of them present only once. The sample was blood. The origin of the receptors is a woman aged 18-35 years in good health.

CDR3 sequence reads: CSVGGGGTDTQYF. The CDR3 DNA reads TGCAGCGTCGGGGGGGGCGGCACAGATACGCAGTATTTT. The V call is TRBV20-1, the J call TRBJ2-3; 8 positions agree with TRBD2. Germline loops: CDR1 DFQATT, CDR2 SNEGSKA (reference sequence). The CDR3 length is 13 residues.

This sequence joins TRBV19 and TRBJ1-2, with D tentatively TRBD1 (6 bases). V shed 7 bases and J shed 7 bases, with 13 bases lying between them. Germline values: CDR1 LNHDA, CDR2 SQIVND (reference sequence). The CDR3 is 12 residues long. The CDR3 region is CASTDRYAGYTF. CDR3 nucleotides: TGTGCCAGTACCGACAGGTACGCTGGCTACACCTTC.

This clonotype was observed a few times. The rearrangement uses TRBV5-1 and TRBJ2-1; maybe TRBD2 (6 bases). Trimming cost V 1 base and J 9 bases, with 14 bases left between them. The CDR3 totals 14 residues. CDR1 is SGHRS, CDR2 YFSETQ, per germline. The CDR3 loop reads CASSLSASATEQFF. The CDR3 nucleotides read TGCGCCAGCAGCTTGTCCGCTAGCGCGACTGAGCAGTTCTTC.

The chain employs TRBV4-1 and TRBJ2-2; 9 positions agree with TRBD1. Germline CDR1 reads MGHRA; CDR2 reads YSYEKL. This CDR3 has 18 residues. V lost 4 bases and J lost 6; bases outside the gene matches: 15. Here the CDR3 reads CASSPIASGTGISGELFF. The DNA of the CDR3 is TGCGCCAGCAGCCCTATCGCGAGCGGGACAGGGATTTCCGGGGAGCTGTTTTTT.

This chain connects TRBV3-1 to TRBJ2-5; D might be TRBD1 or TRBD2, each matching 5 bases. This CDR3 is 14 amino acids long. Germline V gene data show CDR1 as LGHDT and CDR2 as YNNKEL (reference sequence). Between the trimmed V and J ends, which lost 2 bases and 4 bases, there was a span of 11 bases. CDR3 sequence reads: CASSQRRGVETQYF. The DNA of the CDR3 is TGTGCCAGCAGCCAACGCCGAGGGGTAGAGACCCAGTACTTC.

The chain links TRBV2 to TRBJ1-2; perhaps TRBD1 as D (6 bases). The CDR3 extends over 15 amino acids. CDR1 SNHLY and CDR2 FYNNEI come from the germline V gene. V lost 4 bases and J lost 0, with 12 bases in between. CDR3 nucleotides: TGTGCCAGCAGTGTACCGGGGGCGGCTAACTATGGCTACACCTTC. Translation: CASSVPGAANYGYTF.

This clonotype was observed a few times. CDR3 residues: CASSRDYRGAEQFF. The CDR3 region has the DNA TGTGCCAGCTCACGCGATTACCGGGGGGCTGAGCAGTTCTTC. V usage is TRBV18 and J usage is TRBJ2-1, with D possibly being TRBD2 (7 bases). Germline assignment: CDR1 KGHSH and CDR2 LQKENI. V was trimmed by 4 bases and J by 9 bases, leaving 16 bases between them. This CDR3 comprises 14 residues.

This clonotype has a handful of counts. J is TRBJ2-7 and V is TRBV6-7; TRBD1 matches at 8 bases. TRBV6-7 is assigned to the ORF class and has an uncertain function. The ends lost 9 bases at V and 3 bases at J; junction bases unmatched: 4. The CDR3 spans 12 residues. CDR3 sequence: CARDREDYEQYF. CDR3 sequence (DNA): TGTGCCAGGGACAGGGAGGACTACGAGCAGTACTTC.

This rearrangement joins TRBV19 to TRBJ1-5; no clear D. Germline V gives CDR1 LNHDA, CDR2 SQIVND (reference sequence). The CDR3 has 12 amino acids. CDR3 sequence reads: CAAGGSNQPQHF. The CDR3 DNA reads as TGTGCTGCAGGAGGTAGCAATCAGCCCCAGCATTTT.

This clonotype appeared many times. The J gene is TRBJ1-5, the V gene TRBV7-9; D not resolved. Trimming removed 3 bases at V and 1 base at J, with 4 bases between. CDR3 length: 13 amino acids. The germline gives CDR1 SEHNR, CDR2 FQNEAQ (reference sequence). CDR3 in DNA: TGTGCCAGCAGCTTGACCAGCAATCAGCCCCAGCATTTT. This encodes CASSLTSNQPQHF. Full variable domain (missing parts from reference TRBV7-9 and TRBJ1-5): DTGVSQNPRHKITKRGQNVTFRCDPISEHNRLYWYRQTLGQGPEFLTYFQNEAQLEKSRLLSDRFSAERPKGSFSTLEIQRTEQGDSAMYLCASSLTSNQPQHFGDGTRLSIL.

The chain uses TRBV11-2 and TRBJ2-7; D may be TRBD1 or TRBD2 (5 bases each). V was shortened by 7 bases and J by 4 bases, with 20 bases between the two germline ends. Looked up from germline, CDR1 is SGHAT and CDR2 is FQNNGV. This CDR3 has 15 amino acids. CDR3 loop: CASNLMGRWSYEQYF. The CDR3 bases are TGTGCCAGCAACCTTATGGGACGCTGGTCGTACGAGCAGTACTTC.

This clonotype has more than one count but fewer than ten. V and J are TRBV5-1 and TRBJ2-1; 8 bases align to TRBD1. J was trimmed by 4 bases and V by 7 bases; bases with no gene match: 10. Germline V gives CDR1 SGHRS, CDR2 YFSETQ. The CDR3 runs to 15 residues. The CDR3 nucleotides are TGCGCCAGCGGATCTGGGAGACAGGGGTACAATGAGCAGTTCTTC. It encodes CASGSGRQGYNEQFF.

The rearrangement links TRBV6-5 to TRBJ2-1, with D possibly being TRBD1 or TRBD2 (6 bases each). The length of the CDR3 is 17 residues. The V gene's germline CDR1 is MNHEY and CDR2 SVGAGI. Between the trimmed V and J ends, which lost 0 bases and 9 bases, there was a span of 21 bases. The CDR3 bases are TGTGCCAGCAGTTACTCATGGGGGCAGGGGCTGGGGGGTGAGCAGTTCTTC. This codes for CASSYSWGQGLGGEQFF.

The rearrangement links TRBV6-5 to TRBJ1-2; unclear D gene. The CDR3 runs 13 residues. The germline V gene encodes CDR1 MNHEY and CDR2 SVGAGI. V was pared by 4 bases and J by 7 bases, with 13 bases between. The CDR3 is CASSSDIRAGYTF. The CDR3 nucleotides are TGTGCCAGCAGTTCCGACATAAGGGCTGGCTACACCTTC.

As for this clonotype: At one of its ends the junction is not consistent with the germline gene, which may arise from a read error. The J gene is TRBJ2-5, the V gene TRBV12-3 or TRBV12-4; 7 nucleotides agree with TRBD1. This CDR3 is 17 amino acids long. The CDR3 loop reads CASSFAPDRVREEAQYF. In DNA, the CDR3 is TGTGCCAGCAGTTTTGCCCCCGACAGGGTGAGGGAAGAGGCCCAGTACTTC.

Only one count was recorded for this clonotype. Since a much larger clone is just one base distant, this may be a read error. The chain has TRBV7-2 and TRBJ2-4; D may be TRBD2 (6 bases). The J call is in doubt because the DNA end fits TRBJ2-7 better. The germline V gene encodes CDR1 SGHTA and CDR2 FQGNSA. This CDR3 has 15 amino acids. The CDR3: CASSAGRLTYYEQYF. CDR3 nucleotide sequence: TGTGCCAGCAGCGCGGGACGTCTGACCTACTACGAGCAGTACTTC.

This sequence joins TRBV6-5 and TRBJ1-5; 7 nucleotides line up with TRBD1. Trimming at V came to 6 bases and at J to 6 bases, leaving 11 bases not matched to a gene. This CDR3 contains 15 residues. Per germline, CDR1 MNHEY and CDR2 SVGAGI. CDR3 coding DNA: TGTGCCAGCAGCCCTGCAGGGGGGTCCACTCAGCCCCAGCATTTT. Amino acid sequence: CASSPAGGSTQPQHF.

There are a few counts of this clonotype. The V gene is TRBV7-2, the J gene TRBJ2-3; D is undetermined. The V gene's germline CDR1 is SGHTA and CDR2 FQGNSA. Trimming stripped 5 bases from V and 6 bases from J, with 9 bases between. The CDR3 extends over 12 amino acids. CDR3 in amino acids: CASSALWDTQYF. CDR3 in DNA: TGTGCCAGCAGCGCCTTATGGGATACGCAGTATTTT.

Points on this clonotype: A much larger clone sits a single nucleotide away, making a read error possible. This sequence joins TRBV4-1 and TRBJ2-7; tentatively, D is TRBD1 (5 bases). Germline V gene data show CDR1 as MGHRA and CDR2 as YSYEKL. The CDR3 runs to 15 residues. CDR3: CTSSQGPDTSYEQYF. CDR3 bases: TGCACCAGCAGCCAAGGCCCGGACACGTCCTACGAGCAGTACTTC.

The sample holds one count of this clonotype. One end of the junction does not line up with germline, which may come from a read error. The chain carries TRBV6-5 and TRBJ1-5; D gene uncertain. The CDR3 consists of 13 residues. Germline CDR1 and CDR2: MNHEY and SVGAGI. For the CDR3, the DNA is TGTGTCAGCAGCCCCCTAAAAGGCCAGCCCCAGCATTTT. Translation gives CVSSPLKGQPQHF.

The sample holds a few counts of this clonotype. The chain recombines TRBV3-1 with TRBJ1-2; TRBD1 might be the D (5 bases). CDR1 LGHDT and CDR2 YNNKEL come from the germline V gene (reference sequence). V was cut by 3 bases and J by 7 bases, with 12 bases left in between. There are 13 residues in the CDR3. CDR3 DNA sequence: TGTGCCAGCAGCCACGGTCAGGGATCTGGCTACACCTTC. Translated: CASSHGQGSGYTF.

In its sample, this clonotype was seen a few times. V and J are TRBV20-1 and TRBJ2-7; TRBD2 matches 8 bases. Germline trimming cut 6 bases from V and 4 bases from J; bases unmatched to any gene: 11. The germline gives CDR1 DFQATT, CDR2 SNEGSKA (reference sequence). The CDR3 extends over 14 amino acids. Here the CDR3 reads CSAPKAGGLYEQYF. CDR3 sequence (DNA): TGCAGTGCCCCAAAGGCGGGAGGACTTTACGAGCAGTACTTC.

This clonotype appeared many times. This chain uses TRBV6-5 with TRBJ2-1, with D perhaps assigned TRBD1 or TRBD2 (5 bases each). CDR1 and CDR2 from the germline V gene are MNHEY and SVGAGI. V dropped 5 bases and J dropped 4 bases, with 9 bases sitting between them. This CDR3 region has 13 residues. The chain's CDR3 is CASSPGRYNEQFF. Written as DNA, the CDR3 is TGTGCCAGCAGTCCGGGACGGTACAATGAGCAGTTCTTC.

This clonotype turned up a few times. CDR3 region: CASSSLQGVSYEQYF. CDR3 in DNA: TGCGCCAGCAGCTCCCTTCAAGGGGTGAGCTACGAGCAGTACTTC. This chain joins TRBV5-1 and TRBJ2-7; possible D gene TRBD1, 5 bases. Germline V gives CDR1 SGHRS, CDR2 YFSETQ. Trimming shortened V by 3 bases and J by 3 bases, and 16 bases separated the two germline ends. The CDR3 extends over 15 amino acids.

The chain has TRBV10-1 and TRBJ2-3, with 10 nucleotides matching TRBD2. Germline V gene lookup returns CDR1 WNHNN and CDR2 SYGVQD (reference sequence). Unmatched junction bases numbered 10, after V lost 3 bases and J lost 4 bases. This CDR3 region has 17 residues. Here the CDR3 DNA reads TGCGCCAGCAGTGAACCTAGCGGGAGATTGGGGGCAGATACGCAGTATTTT. Translating gives CASSEPSGRLGADTQYF.

The J gene is TRBJ2-3, the V gene TRBV3-1; D may be TRBD1 (6 bases). The CDR3 contains 12 residues. CDR1 is LGHDT and CDR2 is YNNKEL in the germline V gene (reference sequence). V lost 5 bases and J lost 8, with 11 bases in between. CDR3 DNA: TGTGCCAGCAGCTATTTACAGGGTACGCAGTATTTT. Encoded protein: CASSYLQGTQYF.

This clonotype occurred a few times. The chain has TRBV11-1 and TRBJ2-1; the match to TRBD1 covers 12 bases. This CDR3 region has 18 residues. V lost 5 bases to trimming and J lost 8 bases; unmatched junction nucleotides: 16. CDR1 SGHAT and CDR2 FQDESV come from the germline V gene (reference sequence). The DNA for the CDR3 is TGTGCCAGCAGCCTGCCGCCCGGGACAGGGGGCTTTTGGGATGAGCAGTTCTTC. Translating gives CASSLPPGTGGFWDEQFF.

This clonotype was found a few times. The V and J genes are TRBV6-5 and TRBJ2-7; 7 bases align to TRBD2. With 8 bases clipped from V and 0 bases from J, the junction kept 10 bases outside the gene matches. CDR3 length: 15 residues. CDR1 is MNHEY and CDR2 is SVGAGI in the germline V gene. In DNA form, the CDR3 reads TGTGCCAGCTGTCGATCCGGGACTAACTCCTACGAGCAGTACTTC. This translates into CASCRSGTNSYEQYF.

This chain connects TRBV5-1 to TRBJ1-1, with a weak D call TRBD1 (6 bases). Germline CDR1 is SGHRS and CDR2 is YFSETQ. The CDR3 runs 15 residues. Trimming took off 2 bases at V and 8 bases at J, with 19 bases between the two ends. CDR3 in DNA: TGCGCCAGCAGCTTAGGGGGTTCCGGGGGGGTAGAAGCTTTCTTT. This codes for CASSLGGSGGVEAFF.